The rows below give T cell receptor beta chains drawn from one sample of a study of T cell repertoires in cytomegalovirus infection. Each CDR3 protein is one row after TCRdb ran MiXCR on the reads. The sample holds 200,000 to 250,000 distinct CDR3 sequences, about 23% seen once. Sequenced input: CD8+ T cells from PBMCs. These receptors came from a human donor in good health (CMV status not recorded). Some clones in this sample may be carry-over from other donors' samples. The CDR3 runs from the conserved cysteine through the conserved F or W. The order of the fields is J gene, V gene, clone size, D gene, CDR3 protein, CDR3 DNA. D genes are given only for firm matches. Not every row has a clone size; where given, it reads once, few, many or a size class.

TRBJ2-7	TRBV27	many	NA	CASSFSVRGRQYF	TGTGCCAGCAGTTTTTCTGTCAGGGGCCGGCAGTACTTC
TRBJ2-1	TRBV7-6	many	NA	CASSHLGVRNEQFF	TGTGCCAGCAGTCACCTGGGGGTTCGCAATGAGCAGTTCTTC
TRBJ1-1	TRBV4-1	NA	NA	CASSQDGQGGYTEAFF	TGCGCCAGCAGCCAAGATGGGCAGGGAGGGTACACTGAAGCTTTCTTT
TRBJ1-2	TRBV20-1	once	TRBD1	CSAPGTENYGYTF	TGCAGTGCGCCCGGGACAGAAAACTATGGCTACACCTTC
TRBJ2-7	TRBV27	NA	TRBD2	CASSPRGSGAYEQYF	TGTGCCAGCAGTCCCAGGGGTAGCGGGGCCTACGAGCAGTACTTC
TRBJ2-3	TRBV14	NA	TRBD1	CASSQTGGLDTQYF	TGTGCCAGCAGCCAAACAGGGGGCTTAGATACGCAGTATTTT
TRBJ2-5	TRBV27	few	NA	CASSPRGQETQYF	TGTGCCAGCAGTCCTCGGGGGCAAGAGACCCAGTACTTC
TRBJ1-4	TRBV7-8	many	NA	CASSSGTDVFGKLFF	TGTGCCAGCAGCTCCGGGACCGATGTTTTCGGGAAACTGTTTTTT
TRBJ1-6	TRBV10-3	many	NA	CAISETGSNSPLHF	TGTGCCATCAGTGAAACAGGTTCGAATTCACCCCTCCACTTT
TRBJ1-2	TRBV7-9	many	NA	CASSLAENYGYTF	TGTGCCAGCAGCTTAGCCGAGAACTATGGCTACACCTTC
TRBJ2-5	TRBV12-3/TRBV12-4	many	NA	CASSFFDLQETQYF	TGTGCCAGCAGTTTCTTTGACCTACAAGAGACCCAGTACTTC
TRBJ2-1	TRBV25-1	few	NA	CASSERVSSYNEQFF	TGTGCCAGCAGTGAGCGGGTGAGCTCCTACAATGAGCAGTTCTTC
TRBJ1-4	TRBV11-1	NA	NA	CASSNWAGEKLFF	TGTGCCAGCAGCAACTGGGCCGGTGAAAAACTGTTTTTT
TRBJ2-7	TRBV12-3/TRBV12-4	few	NA	CASSLGTPAEQYF	TGTGCCAGCAGTTTAGGGACACCGGCCGAGCAGTACTTC
TRBJ2-3	TRBV28	many	NA	CASSAPTGTITDTQYF	TGTGCCAGCAGTGCACCCACAGGGACTATCACAGATACGCAGTATTTT
TRBJ2-1	TRBV27	few	TRBD2	CASRTVQRGGRFGNEQFF	TGTGCCAGCAGAACCGTACAGCGGGGGGGCCGATTTGGTAATGAGCAGTTCTTC
TRBJ1-1	TRBV12-5	few	NA	CASGFNTEAFF	TGTGCTAGTGGTTTCAACACTGAAGCTTTCTTT
TRBJ2-1	TRBV29-1	few	TRBD1	CSVDEDRYYNEQFF	TGCAGCGTTGATGAGGACAGGTATTACAATGAGCAGTTCTTC
TRBJ2-7	TRBV19	NA	NA	CASSPRDSSPYEQYF	TGTGCCAGTAGTCCGCGGGACAGCTCTCCCTACGAGCAGTACTTC
TRBJ2-2	TRBV7-6	few	TRBD1	CASSLAGTGALANTGELFF	TGTGCCAGCAGCTTAGCAGGGACAGGGGCCCTCGCGAACACCGGGGAGCTGTTTTTT
TRBJ2-2	TRBV20-1	many	TRBD2	CSARPLAGVNTGELFF	TGCAGTGCTCGGCCGCTAGCGGGGGTGAACACCGGGGAGCTGTTTTTT
TRBJ1-2	TRBV19	many	TRBD1	CASSDRQGSAYGYTF	TGTGCCAGTAGTGACAGACAGGGTAGTGCCTATGGCTACACCTTC
TRBJ1-1	TRBV7-9	few	NA	CASSLYGLNTEAFF	TGTGCCAGCAGCTTATACGGTCTTAACACTGAAGCTTTCTTT
TRBJ2-2	TRBV28	NA	NA	CASSGREITANTGELFF	TGTGCCAGCAGTGGACGTGAGATAACAGCGAACACCGGGGAGCTGTTTTTT
TRBJ2-7	TRBV20-1	NA	TRBD1	CSARGPDRVYEQYF	TGCAGTGCTAGAGGCCCTGACAGGGTATACGAGCAGTACTTC
TRBJ2-6	TRBV6-2/TRBV6-3	few	NA	CASSSETASGANVLTF	TGTGCCAGCAGTTCCGAGACGGCCTCTGGGGCCAACGTCCTGACTTTC
TRBJ1-1	TRBV20-1	NA	NA	CSVPAQGRAFF	TGCAGTGTCCCCGCCCAGGGCCGGGCTTTCTTT
TRBJ2-7	TRBV25-1	NA	TRBD1	CASSGILRGQGHEQYF	TGTGCCAGCAGTGGGATCCTTAGGGGGCAGGGCCACGAGCAGTACTTC
TRBJ1-5	TRBV12-3/TRBV12-4	once	TRBD1	CVSSPTGTNQPQHF	TGTGTCAGCAGTCCGACAGGGACCAATCAGCCCCAGCATTTT
TRBJ2-5	TRBV6-2/TRBV6-3	few	NA	CASRLDLGETQYF	TGTGCCAGCAGGCTAGACCTTGGCGAGACCCAGTACTTC
TRBJ2-7	TRBV10-3	NA	TRBD1	CAIRADRGFYEQYF	TGTGCCATCAGGGCGGACAGGGGGTTCTACGAGCAGTACTTC
TRBJ2-7	TRBV29-1	NA	NA	CSVQDSYEQYF	TGCAGCGTCCAGGACAGCTACGAGCAGTACTTC
TRBJ1-1	TRBV29-1	few	NA	CSVDRNTEAFF	TGCAGCGTTGACCGGAACACTGAAGCTTTCTTT